These 23 T cell receptor beta chains came from one sample sequenced in a study of shared clonotypes between healthy human individuals. The repertoire was sequenced with immunoSEQ multiplex PCR; TCRdb's copy has only in-frame clones and lacks some. The profile covers over a million clones, with about 70% appearing a single time and approximately 1.5% taken by the ten largest. Sequenced sample: memory CD4+ T cells sorted from blood. As for subset: CD45RA-negative fraction. These receptors were collected from a man aged 18 to 29 in good health.

The chain recombines TRBV5-1 with TRBJ2-3, with 13 bases identical to TRBD2. CDR1 is SGHRS, CDR2 YFSETQ, per germline. There are 15 residues in the CDR3. J lost 4 bases, V lost 4 bases, and 3 bases had no gene match. This CDR3 is CASSRLAGGSDTQYF. CDR3 bases: TGCGCCAGCAGCAGACTAGCGGGAGGTTCAGATACGCAGTATTTT.

The chain carries TRBV4-3 and TRBJ1-1, with TRBD1 as a possible D gene (6 bases). Germline CDR1 is LGHNA and CDR2 is YSLEER. The CDR3 sequence is 13 residues long. The germline V and J ends were trimmed by 0 bases and 10 bases, with 12 bases remaining between them. CDR3 region: CASSQDWDTGAFF. CDR3 DNA: TGCGCCAGCAGCCAAGATTGGGACACAGGAGCTTTCTTT.

Details on this clone: The sample contains more than one DNA sequence encoding this CDR3. The rearrangement joins TRBV5-8 to TRBJ2-7; 9 positions match TRBD1. After removal of 5 bases from V and 5 bases from J, the junction contained 5 bases not matched to a gene. The germline CDR1 and CDR2 sequences are SGHTS and YDEGEE. The length of the CDR3 is 13 residues. The CDR3 loop is CASRRTGAHEQYF. The CDR3 DNA reads TGTGCCAGCAGGCGGACAGGGGCCCACGAGCAGTACTTC.

This clone showed up just a few times. This chain uses TRBV28 with TRBJ1-5; D might be TRBD1 (5 bases). The CDR3 runs to 15 residues. Germline-derived CDR1 and CDR2 are MDHEN and SYDVKM. V lost 1 base and J lost 6, with 13 bases in between. CDR3 loop: CASSLYGGGGQPQHF. The CDR3 DNA follows: TGTGCCAGCAGTTTATATGGTGGGGGAGGTCAGCCCCAGCATTTT.

In DNA, the CDR3 is TGTGCCAGTAGTATTTGGGAAAGCTCCTCAAGTGGGGCCAACGTCCTGACTTTC. Its translation is CASSIWESSSSGANVLTF. This chain connects TRBV19 to TRBJ2-6; D gene uncertain. Between the trimmed V and J ends, which lost 3 bases and 3 bases, there was a span of 18 bases. The CDR3 contains 18 residues. Germline-derived CDR1 and CDR2 are LNHDA and SQIVND (reference sequence). Full variable domain (outside the CDR3, taken from reference TRBV19 and TRBJ2-6): DGGITQSPKYLFRKEGQNVTLSCEQNLNHDAMYWYRQDPGQGLRLIYYSQIVNDFQKGDIAEGYSVSREKKESFPLTVTSAQKNPTAFYLCASSIWESSSSGANVLTFGAGSRLTVL.

This clone appeared a single time. The rearrangement links TRBV5-1 to TRBJ2-7, with 8 bases lining up with TRBD1. Germline V lookup: CDR1 SGHRS, CDR2 YFSETQ. V lost 4 bases to trimming and J lost 2 bases; unmatched junction nucleotides: 8. The CDR3 runs 15 residues. The CDR3 DNA reads as TGCGCCAGCAGCCCACTTTCGGACAGGGCCTACGAGCAGTACTTC. Translation gives CASSPLSDRAYEQYF. Using reference TRBV5-1 and TRBJ2-7 for the parts outside the CDR3, the full variable domain is KAGVTQTPRYLIKTRGQQVTLSCSPISGHRSVSWYQQTPGQGLQFLFEYFSETQRNKGNFPGRFSGRQFSNSRSEMNVSTLELGDSALYLCASSPLSDRAYEQYFGPGTRLTVT.

CDR3 protein: CASSQPGHQTYEQYF. The CDR3 DNA reads as TGTGCCAGCAGTCAACCGGGACACCAAACCTACGAGCAGTACTTC. The genes are TRBV28 and TRBJ2-7; maybe TRBD1 (6 bases). There are 15 residues in the CDR3. Germline V CDR1 and CDR2: MDHEN, SYDVKM. Trimming stripped 5 bases from V and 2 bases from J, with 16 bases between.

On this clone: This may be a read error, as it is one base from a much larger clone. The CDR3 sequence: CASSPPERGEGNAIYF. DNA for the CDR3: TGTGCCAGCTCACCACCCGAGAGGGGGGAAGGAAACGCCATATATTTT. This sequence joins TRBV18 and TRBJ1-3; TRBD1 might be the D (6 bases). Germline V lookup: CDR1 KGHSH, CDR2 LQKENI. The CDR3 consists of 16 residues.

The CDR3 sequence: CASSFEGSDTQYF. In DNA form, the CDR3 reads TGCGCCAGCAGCTTCGAGGGCTCAGATACGCAGTATTTT. This chain joins TRBV5-1 and TRBJ2-3; possibly TRBD2 for D (5 bases). This CDR3 is 13 amino acids long. Trimming took 2 bases from V and 4 from J, leaving 8 bases between them. Germline CDR1 reads SGHRS; CDR2 reads YFSETQ.

The chain links TRBV29-1 to TRBJ2-3; 11 nucleotides align to TRBD2. The CDR3 extends over 14 amino acids. The germline V gene has CDR1 SQVTM and CDR2 ANQGSEA. J gave up 2 bases and V 6 bases, and 4 bases lay outside the gene matches. CDR3 in DNA: TGCAGCGTCACGGGACTAGCGGACACAGATACGCAGTATTTT. Amino acids: CSVTGLADTDTQYF.

The chain has TRBV27 and TRBJ1-6; D ambiguous. Per germline, CDR1 MNHEY and CDR2 SMNVEV (reference sequence). The germline V and J ends were trimmed by 1 base and 7 bases, with 8 bases remaining between them. The CDR3 loop spans 14 amino acids. The CDR3 region has the DNA TGTGCCAGCAGTTTATTCGCCGGGAATTCACCCCTCCACTTT. Translated: CASSLFAGNSPLHF.

V gene TRBV7-8 combines with J gene TRBJ1-2; D possibly corresponds to TRBD1 (6 bases). This CDR3 spans 13 amino acids. Germline loops: CDR1 SGHVS, CDR2 FQNEAQ. The germline V and J ends were trimmed by 4 bases and 2 bases, with 8 bases remaining between them. The CDR3 DNA sequence: TGTGCCAGCAGCTGGGGGCCCAACTATGGCTACACCTTC. It yields the protein CASSWGPNYGYTF. The complete variable domain, with remaining parts taken from reference TRBV7-8 and TRBJ1-2, reads GAGVSQSPRYKVAKRGQDVALRCDPISGHVSLFWYQQALGQGPEFLTYFQNEAQLDKSGLPSDRFFAERPEGSVSTLKIQRTQQEDSAVYLCASSWGPNYGYTFGSGTRLTVV.

The chain recombines TRBV19 with TRBJ1-6; D possibly corresponds to TRBD1 (6 bases). The CDR3 covers 14 residues. CDR1 is LNHDA, CDR2 SQIVND, per germline (reference sequence). V gave up 5 bases and J gave up 9 bases, with 14 bases separating them. DNA for the CDR3: TGTGCCAGTAGTGGCAGGGGAGGAGGTTCACCCCTCCACTTT. Translated: CASSGRGGGSPLHF.

This clone was seen only once. The chain is built from TRBV7-2 and TRBJ2-7, with unresolved D. Trimming shortened V by 5 bases and J by 6 bases, and 17 bases separated the two germline ends. Germline lookup yields CDR1 SGHTA and CDR2 FQGNSA. The CDR3 consists of 14 residues. Here the CDR3 reads CASSPRPLGFEQYF. CDR3 in DNA: TGTGCCAGCAGCCCGAGGCCCCTTGGGTTCGAGCAGTACTTC.

J is TRBJ1-1 and V is TRBV7-2; TRBD1 might be the D (6 bases). The V gene lost 4 bases and the J gene lost 0 bases, with 15 bases spanning the gap. This CDR3 spans 16 amino acids. In germline, CDR1 is SGHTA, CDR2 FQGNSA. CDR3 DNA: TGTGCCAGCAGCTCGTCGACAGGTCGAGTGAACACTGAAGCTTTCTTT. It translates to CASSSSTGRVNTEAFF.

In its sample, this clone was seen a few times. Germline is not matched at one junction end, which may reflect a read error. V and J are TRBV7-7 and TRBJ1-1; TRBD1 matches 8 bases. The CDR3 length is 13 residues. CDR1 is SSHAT and CDR2 is FNYEAQ in the germline V gene (reference sequence). For the CDR3, the DNA is TGTGCTAGCAGCTTAGACAGGGGCACTGAAGCTTTCTTT. Translating it yields CASSLDRGTEAFF.

The CDR3 sequence: CAWSGPSYEQYF. The CDR3 DNA sequence: TGTGCCTGGAGCGGGCCCTCCTACGAGCAGTACTTC. This sequence joins TRBV30 and TRBJ2-7; no firm D call. The germline gives CDR1 GTSNPN, CDR2 SVGIG (reference sequence). The CDR3 spans 12 residues. V was pared by 3 bases and J by 0 bases, with 6 bases between.

This chain links TRBV6-4 with TRBJ2-4, with 8 nucleotides matching TRBD1. V was clipped by 6 bases and J by 4 bases; unmatched bases: 14. Germline CDR1 MRHNA, CDR2 SNTAGT. The CDR3 is made up of 17 amino acids. This chain's CDR3 is CASRGIRDRRFKNIQYF. The CDR3 nucleotides read TGTGCCAGCAGGGGGATCCGGGACAGGCGATTTAAAAACATTCAGTACTTC.

This chain uses TRBV18 with TRBJ1-5; D unclear. Deletions cut 5 bases from V and 3 bases from J, with 11 bases between. The length of the CDR3 is 14 residues. Germline V CDR1 and CDR2: KGHSH, LQKENI. The CDR3, as DNA: TGTGCCAGCTCAGTGATAGGGCTCAATCAGCCCCAGCATTTT. Translating it yields CASSVIGLNQPQHF.

J is TRBJ2-1 and V is TRBV5-1; 10 nucleotides agree with TRBD2. Germline V gene sequence: CDR1 SGHRS, CDR2 YFSETQ. Trimming removed 4 bases from V and 10 bases from J; junction bases left unmatched: 14. This CDR3 contains 16 residues. CDR3 region: CASSRESGRGYREQFF. CDR3 bases: TGCGCCAGCAGCAGGGAAAGCGGGAGGGGCTACCGGGAGCAGTTCTTC.

The rearrangement uses TRBV9 and TRBJ1-6, with D perhaps matching TRBD1 (5 bases). V was clipped by 2 bases and J by 9 bases, with 18 bases between them. Germline V gene lookup returns CDR1 SGDLS and CDR2 YYNGEE. This CDR3 is built from 16 residues. CDR3 region: CASSVTLTGPSSPLHF. CDR3 coding DNA: TGTGCCAGCAGCGTTACCTTAACAGGCCCAAGTTCACCCCTCCACTTT.

V gene TRBV2 combines with J gene TRBJ2-7; perhaps TRBD1 as D (6 bases). There are 13 residues in the CDR3. Between the trimmed V and J ends, which lost 5 bases and 2 bases, there was a span of 10 bases. Germline assignment: CDR1 SNHLY and CDR2 FYNNEI. The CDR3 DNA reads as TGTGCCAGCAGTCGGGACACCGCCTACGAGCAGTACTTC. Protein product: CASSRDTAYEQYF.

The chain joins TRBV30 to TRBJ2-7, with D tentatively TRBD1 (5 bases). There are 14 residues in the CDR3. Germline V lookup: CDR1 GTSNPN, CDR2 SVGIG (reference sequence). V shed 0 bases and J shed 3 bases, with 12 bases lying between them. CDR3 residues: CAWSVGARFYEQYF. CDR3 bases: TGTGCCTGGAGTGTAGGGGCCCGATTCTACGAGCAGTACTTC.